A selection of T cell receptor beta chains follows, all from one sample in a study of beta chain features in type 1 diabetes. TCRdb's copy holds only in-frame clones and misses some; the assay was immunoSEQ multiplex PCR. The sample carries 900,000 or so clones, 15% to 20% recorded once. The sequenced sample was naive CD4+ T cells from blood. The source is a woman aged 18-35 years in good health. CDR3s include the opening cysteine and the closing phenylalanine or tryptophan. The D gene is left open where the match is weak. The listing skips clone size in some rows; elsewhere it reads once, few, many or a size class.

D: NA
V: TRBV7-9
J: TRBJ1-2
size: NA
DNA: TGTGCCAGCAGCTTAGAGGCAGGTCTCTATGGCTACACCTTC
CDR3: CASSLEAGLYGYTF

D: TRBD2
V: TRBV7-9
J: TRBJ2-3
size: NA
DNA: TGTGCCAGCAGCACTAGCGGAGATACGCAGTATTTT
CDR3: CASSTSGDTQYF

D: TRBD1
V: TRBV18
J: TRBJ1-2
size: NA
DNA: TGTGCCAGCTCACCACAGGGGGCGAATGGCTACACCTTC
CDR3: CASSPQGANGYTF

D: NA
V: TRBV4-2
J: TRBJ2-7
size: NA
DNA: TGTGCCAGCAGCCAGGTAGGGGGCGAGCAGTACTTC
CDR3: CASSQVGGEQYF

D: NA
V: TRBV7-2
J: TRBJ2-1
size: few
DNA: TGTGCCAGCAGCCCGTACAATGAGCAGTTCTTC
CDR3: CASSPYNEQFF

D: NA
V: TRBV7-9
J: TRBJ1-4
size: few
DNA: TGTGCCAGCAGCTTAACCGGCACAACTAATGAAAAACTGTTTTTT
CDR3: CASSLTGTTNEKLFF

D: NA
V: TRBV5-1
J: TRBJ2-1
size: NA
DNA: TGCGCCAGCAGCTTGATTGTAGGCAGCATTCGCTCCTACAATGAGCAGTTCTTC
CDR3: CASSLIVGSIRSYNEQFF

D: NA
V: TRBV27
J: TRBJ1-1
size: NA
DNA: TGTGCCAGCAGTAGGACAGTGAACACTGAAGCTTTCTTT
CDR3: CASSRTVNTEAFF

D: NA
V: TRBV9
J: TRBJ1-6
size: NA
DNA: TGTGCCAGCAGCGTAGATGGACAGAATTCACCCCTCCACTTT
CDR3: CASSVDGQNSPLHF

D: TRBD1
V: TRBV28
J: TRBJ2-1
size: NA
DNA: TGTGCCAGCAGTACTACCGGGACAGGGATTATTGAGCAGTTCTTC
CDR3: CASSTTGTGIIEQFF

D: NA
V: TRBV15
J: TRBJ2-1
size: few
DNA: TGTGCCACTACTTTCGGACCGAGCAATGAGCAGTTCTTC
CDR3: CATTFGPSNEQFF

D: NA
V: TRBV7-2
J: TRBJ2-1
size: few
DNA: TGTGCCAGCAGCTTTGACAGCTCCTACAATGAGCAGTTCTTC
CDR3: CASSFDSSYNEQFF

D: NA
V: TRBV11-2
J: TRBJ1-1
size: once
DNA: TGTGCCAGCAGCCCGCAGGTTTTGAACACTGAAGCTTTCTTT
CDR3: CASSPQVLNTEAFF

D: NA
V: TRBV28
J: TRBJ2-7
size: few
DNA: TGTGCCAGCAGAGGTGACAGCCTAAAGTTTCGTTTTTACTTC
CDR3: CASRGDSLKFRFYF

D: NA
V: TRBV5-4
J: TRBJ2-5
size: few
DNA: TGTGCCAGCAGCTTGTCGGGGGAGTGGAGGGAGACCCAGTACTTC
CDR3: CASSLSGEWRETQYF

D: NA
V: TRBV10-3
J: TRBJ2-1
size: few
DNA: TGTGCCATCAGTGATTTTAATGAGCAGTTCTTC
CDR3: CAISDFNEQFF

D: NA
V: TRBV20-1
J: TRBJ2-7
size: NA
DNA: TGCGGGGCAGAGATGACCTACGAGCAGTACTTC
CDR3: CGAEMTYEQYF

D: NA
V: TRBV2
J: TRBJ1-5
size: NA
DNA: TGTGCCAGCAAGCATTTCACGACTCCAAATCAGCCCCAGCATTTT
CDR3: CASKHFTTPNQPQHF

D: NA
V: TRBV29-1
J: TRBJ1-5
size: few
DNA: TGCAGCGTGGGATCAGGGACGGGGGGCAATCAGCCCCAGCATTTT
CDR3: CSVGSGTGGNQPQHF

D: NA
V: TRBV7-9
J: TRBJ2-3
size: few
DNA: TGTGCCAGCAGCCTGATCGTTTGGGGCACAGATACGCAGTATTTT
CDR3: CASSLIVWGTDTQYF

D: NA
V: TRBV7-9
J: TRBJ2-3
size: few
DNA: TGTGCCAGCAGCGACCGGGGCCCGTCAGATACGCAGTATTTT
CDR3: CASSDRGPSDTQYF

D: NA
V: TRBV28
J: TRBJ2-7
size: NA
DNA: TGTGCCAGCAGTTCTTTACTTGACTCCTACGAGCAGTACTTC
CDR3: CASSSLLDSYEQYF

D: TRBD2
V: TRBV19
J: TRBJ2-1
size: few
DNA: TGTGCCAGTAAAAAGAGCGCGGCGGGAGCTGCTGAGCAGTTCTTC
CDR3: CASKKSAAGAAEQFF

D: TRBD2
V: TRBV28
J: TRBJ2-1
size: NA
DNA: TGTGCCAGCAGTTTAGGGACTAGTCACAATGAGCAGTTCTTC
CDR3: CASSLGTSHNEQFF

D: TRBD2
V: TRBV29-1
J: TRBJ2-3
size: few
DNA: TGCAGCGTCCGACTAGCGGGAGGGCGGGGGAGAGGCACAGATACGCAGTATTTT
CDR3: CSVRLAGGRGRGTDTQYF

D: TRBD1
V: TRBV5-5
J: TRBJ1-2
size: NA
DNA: TGTGCCAGCACCACCGGGACAGGGGGCCACTATGGCTACACCTTC
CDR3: CASTTGTGGHYGYTF

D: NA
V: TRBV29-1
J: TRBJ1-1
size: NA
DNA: TGCAGCGTTGCTTATCTGGGAGAGACTGAAGCTTTCTTT
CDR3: CSVAYLGETEAFF

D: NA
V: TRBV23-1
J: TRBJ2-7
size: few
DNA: TGCGCCAGCAGTATCCGCATTGGCCACGAGCAGTACTTC
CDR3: CASSIRIGHEQYF

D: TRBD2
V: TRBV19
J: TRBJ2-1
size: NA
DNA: TGTGCCAGTAGTATAACGGCGGGAGCATCTAACAATGAGCAGTTCTTC
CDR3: CASSITAGASNNEQFF

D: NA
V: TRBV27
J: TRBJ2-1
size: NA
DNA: TGTGCCAGCAGTTTGGAGGGATACTACAATGAGCAGTTCTTC
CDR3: CASSLEGYYNEQFF

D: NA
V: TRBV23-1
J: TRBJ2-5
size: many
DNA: TGCGCCAGCAGTCAATCGGTAGAGTACTTC
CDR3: CASSQSVEYF

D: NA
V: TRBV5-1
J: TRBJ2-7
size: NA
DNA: TGCGCCAGCAGCTCAGGGGATTCCTACGAGCAGTACTTC
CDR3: CASSSGDSYEQYF

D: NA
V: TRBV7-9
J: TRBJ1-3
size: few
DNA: TGTGCCAGCAGCTTCGGATCGATCTCTGGAAACACCATATATTTT
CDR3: CASSFGSISGNTIYF

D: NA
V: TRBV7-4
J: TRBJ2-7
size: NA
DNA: TGTGCCAGCGCCCGGACCTACGAGCAGTACTTC
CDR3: CASARTYEQYF

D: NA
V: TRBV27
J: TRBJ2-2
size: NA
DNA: TGTGCCAGCACTAGGACGTGGGGCACCGGGGAGCTGTTTTTT
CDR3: CASTRTWGTGELFF

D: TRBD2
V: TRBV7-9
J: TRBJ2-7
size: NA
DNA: TGTGCCAGCAGCTCATCGGGACTAGCGGGATCCGAGCAGTACTTC
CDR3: CASSSSGLAGSEQYF

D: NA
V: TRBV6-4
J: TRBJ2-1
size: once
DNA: TGTGCCACTCACCCGCCGAGCTCCTACAATGAGCAGTTCTTC
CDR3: CATHPPSSYNEQFF

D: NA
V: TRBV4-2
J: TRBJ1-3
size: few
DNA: TGTGCCAGCAGCCAAACAGGGACATTTGTCCGCTCTGGAAACACCATATATTTT
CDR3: CASSQTGTFVRSGNTIYF

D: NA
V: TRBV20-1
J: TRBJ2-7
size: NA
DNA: TGCAGTGCTATGAACACCGAGCAGTACTTC
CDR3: CSAMNTEQYF

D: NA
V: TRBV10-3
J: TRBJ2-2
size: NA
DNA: TGTGCCACCCAGGGACACCTGGTTCGGACCGGGGAGCTGTTTTTT
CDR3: CATQGHLVRTGELFF

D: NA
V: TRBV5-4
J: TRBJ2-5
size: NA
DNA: TGTGCCAGCAGCAAAGGACACCTAGAGACCCAGTACTTC
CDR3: CASSKGHLETQYF

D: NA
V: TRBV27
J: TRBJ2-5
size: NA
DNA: TGTGCCAGCAGTTCCTTATTCCCCATTCAGGGGGGGGAGACCCAGTACTTC
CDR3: CASSSLFPIQGGETQYF

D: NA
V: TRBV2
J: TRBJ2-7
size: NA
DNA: TGTGCCAGCAGTGAGAAGGTTCCCTACGAGCAGTACTTC
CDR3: CASSEKVPYEQYF

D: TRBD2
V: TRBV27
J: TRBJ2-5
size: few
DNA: TGTGCCAGCAGTCTCAGGACTAGCGGGAGGGCGGAGACCCAGTACTTC
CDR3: CASSLRTSGRAETQYF

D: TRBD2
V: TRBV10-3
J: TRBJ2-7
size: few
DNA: TGTGCCATCAGTGAAAGCGGGGACTCCTACGAGCAGTACTTC
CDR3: CAISESGDSYEQYF

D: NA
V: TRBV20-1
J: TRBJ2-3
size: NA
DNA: TGCAGTGCTTCGAGCACAGATACGCAGTATTTT
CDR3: CSASSTDTQYF

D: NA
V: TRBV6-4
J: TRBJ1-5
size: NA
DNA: TGTGCCAGCAGTGCCAGGGTTCCGAGGCCCCAGCATTTT
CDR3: CASSARVPRPQHF

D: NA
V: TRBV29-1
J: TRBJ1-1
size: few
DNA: TGCAGCGTGGAAAGGGGAGGGACACGATATGAAGCTTTCTTT
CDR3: CSVERGGTRYEAFF

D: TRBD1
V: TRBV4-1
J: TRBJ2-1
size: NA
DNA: TGCGCCAGCAGCCAAGAGGGACAGGGCTCCTACAATGAGCAGTTCTTC
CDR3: CASSQEGQGSYNEQFF

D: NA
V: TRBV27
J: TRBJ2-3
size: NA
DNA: TGTGCCAGCAGAAACGAGAGGGGGGATACGCAGTATTTT
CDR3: CASRNERGDTQYF

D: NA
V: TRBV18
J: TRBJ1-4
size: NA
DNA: TGTGCCAGCTCACAGGGGACGAGCACTAATGAAAAACTGTTTTTT
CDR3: CASSQGTSTNEKLFF

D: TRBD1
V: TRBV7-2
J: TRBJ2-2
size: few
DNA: TGTGCCAGCAGCTTAAACAGGGGAAACACCGGGGAGCTGTTTTTT
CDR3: CASSLNRGNTGELFF

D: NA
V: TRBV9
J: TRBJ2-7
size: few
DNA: TGTGCCAGCAGCGTTGGTTCCGAAAGGAGCTCCTACGAGCAGTACTTC
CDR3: CASSVGSERSSYEQYF

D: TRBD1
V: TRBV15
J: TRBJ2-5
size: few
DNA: TGTGCCACCAGCAAACGGACAGGGTCGGTAGAGACCCAGTACTTC
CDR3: CATSKRTGSVETQYF

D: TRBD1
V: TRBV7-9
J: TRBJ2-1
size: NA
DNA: TGTGCCAGCAGCTCCTACAGGGGTGTGACCAATGAGCAGTTCTTC
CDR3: CASSSYRGVTNEQFF

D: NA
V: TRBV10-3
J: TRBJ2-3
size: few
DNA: TGTGCCATCAGTGTGGGACCCAGTGGACAAGATACGCAGTATTTT
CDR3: CAISVGPSGQDTQYF

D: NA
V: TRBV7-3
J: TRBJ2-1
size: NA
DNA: TGTGCCAGCATCACGGGACACGCCAAGGTCAATGAGCAGTTCTTC
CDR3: CASITGHAKVNEQFF

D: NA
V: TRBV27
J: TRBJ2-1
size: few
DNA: TGTGCCAGCAGTTCTACTCGGAGCTCCTACAATGAGCAGTTCTTC
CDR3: CASSSTRSSYNEQFF

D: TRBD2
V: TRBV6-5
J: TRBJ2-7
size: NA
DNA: TGTGCCAGCAGTTACTCGGTTAGCGGGGGTGAGGAGCAGTACTTC
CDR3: CASSYSVSGGEEQYF

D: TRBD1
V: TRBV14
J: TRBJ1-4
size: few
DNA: TGTGCCAGCAGTCGACAGGGTCTTACTAATGAGAAACTGTTTTTT
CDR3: CASSRQGLTNEKLFF